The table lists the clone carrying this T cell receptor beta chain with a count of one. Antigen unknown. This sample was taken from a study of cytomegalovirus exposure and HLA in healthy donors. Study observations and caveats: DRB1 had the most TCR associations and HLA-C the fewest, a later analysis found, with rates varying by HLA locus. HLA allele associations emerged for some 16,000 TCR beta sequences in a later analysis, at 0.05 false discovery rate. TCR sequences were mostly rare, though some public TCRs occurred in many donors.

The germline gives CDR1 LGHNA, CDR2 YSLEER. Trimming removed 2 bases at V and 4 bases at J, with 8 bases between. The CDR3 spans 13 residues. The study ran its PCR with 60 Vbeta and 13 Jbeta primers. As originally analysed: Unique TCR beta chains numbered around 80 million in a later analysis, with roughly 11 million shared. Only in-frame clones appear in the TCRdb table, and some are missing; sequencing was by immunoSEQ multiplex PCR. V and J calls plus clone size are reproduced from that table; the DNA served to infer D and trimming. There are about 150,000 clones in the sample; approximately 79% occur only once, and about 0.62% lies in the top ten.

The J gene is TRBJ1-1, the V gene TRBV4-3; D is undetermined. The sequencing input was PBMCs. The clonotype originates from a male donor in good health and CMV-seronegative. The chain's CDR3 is CASSQTGITEAFF. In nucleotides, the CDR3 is TGCGCCAGCAGCCAAACGGGGATCACTGAAGCTTTCTTT.